This passage covers 26 T cell receptor beta chains from one sample sequenced in a study of control samples from healthy donors and cancer patients. Profiled with immunoSEQ multiplex PCR; TCRdb holds only in-frame clones, not every one. The sample lists 150,000 to 200,000 clones; 85% to 90% were seen once. The source material was blood. The receptors come from a woman aged 50 to 65 in good health.

The table lists this clone with a few counts. The gene calls are TRBV19 and TRBJ2-6, with a weak D call TRBD2 (7 bases). This CDR3 comprises 17 residues. Germline CDR1 and CDR2: LNHDA and SQIVND (reference sequence). V was clipped by 3 bases and J by 2 bases, with 14 bases between them. CDR3 coding DNA: TGTGCCAGTAGTATTCCGCGGGGGCACGCTGGGGCCAACGTCCTGACTTTC. Translation gives CASSIPRGHAGANVLTF.

The chain employs TRBV4-3 and TRBJ1-1; D is perhaps TRBD1 (6 bases). The germline V and J ends were trimmed by 0 bases and 5 bases, with 10 bases remaining between them. Germline assignment: CDR1 LGHNA and CDR2 YSLEER. There are 14 residues in the CDR3. The DNA for the CDR3 is TGCGCCAGCAGCCAAGATAAAGGACAGACTGAAGCTTTCTTT. This gives the protein CASSQDKGQTEAFF.

This clone was found once. This rearrangement joins TRBV4-1 to TRBJ2-7, with a weak D call TRBD1 (5 bases). Germline V lookup: CDR1 MGHRA, CDR2 YSYEKL. The CDR3 is 15 residues long. Trimming removed 1 base at V and 6 bases at J, with 16 bases between. The DNA of the CDR3 is TGCGCCAGCAGCCAAGCGGGCGAACAGGTTATCGAGCAGTACTTC. Translating gives CASSQAGEQVIEQYF.

The table lists this clone with a count of one. The rearrangement joins TRBV14 to TRBJ1-4; 7 nucleotides line up with TRBD1. V lost 5 bases, J lost 2 bases, and 2 bases stayed unmatched. This CDR3 has 14 residues. Germline V lookup: CDR1 SGHDN, CDR2 FVKESK. The chain's CDR3 is CASSKQGTNEKLFF. The CDR3 nucleotides read TGTGCCAGCAGCAAACAGGGGACTAATGAAAAACTGTTTTTT.

The chain uses TRBV7-9 and TRBJ2-5, with D perhaps assigned TRBD1 or TRBD2 (6 bases each). The CDR3 loop spans 13 amino acids. Trimming took 5 bases from V and 3 from J, leaving 10 bases between them. Germline V gene sequence: CDR1 SEHNR, CDR2 FQNEAQ (reference sequence). The CDR3 sequence is CASSPRGEETQYF. The DNA for the CDR3 is TGTGCCAGCAGCCCAAGGGGGGAAGAGACCCAGTACTTC.

This rearrangement joins TRBV4-3 to TRBJ2-6; unclear D gene. Trimming pared 4 bases from V and 0 bases from J, leaving 4 bases between. The germline V gene has CDR1 LGHNA and CDR2 YSLEER. The CDR3 loop spans 14 amino acids. CDR3 DNA sequence: TGCGCCAGCAGCCTCAGCTCTGGGGCCAACGTCCTGACTTTC. Its translation is CASSLSSGANVLTF.

The chain joins TRBV30 to TRBJ2-5; 11 bases map to TRBD1. Unmatched junction bases numbered 10, after V lost 5 bases and J lost 5 bases. From germline, CDR1 is GTSNPN and CDR2 SVGIG (reference sequence). CDR3 size: 15 residues. The CDR3 region has the DNA TGTGCCTGGGAGCGTGGACAGGGGGCGCGTGAGACCCAGTACTTC. It translates to CAWERGQGARETQYF.

The gene calls are TRBV28 and TRBJ2-7; D tentatively fits TRBD1 or TRBD2 (6 bases each). Trimming stripped 2 bases from V and 1 base from J, with 9 bases between. The CDR3 loop spans 14 amino acids. The germline gives CDR1 MDHEN, CDR2 SYDVKM. In DNA form, the CDR3 reads TGTGCCAGCAGTTTAGGAGGGGGGTCCTACGAGCAGTACTTC. It codes for CASSLGGGSYEQYF.

The genes are TRBV3-1 (or the pseudogene TRBV3-2) and TRBJ2-7; 9 positions match TRBD2. The germline V gene encodes CDR1 LGHDT and CDR2 YNNKEL (reference sequence). V lost 0 bases, J lost 4 bases, and 7 bases stayed unmatched. The CDR3 totals 16 residues. The CDR3 DNA reads TGTGCCAGCAGCCAAGACGAGCGGGGGGCCTCGTACGAGCAGTACTTC. Translating gives CASSQDERGASYEQYF.

V gene TRBV4-3 combines with J gene TRBJ1-4; D not resolved. In germline, CDR1 is LGHNA, CDR2 YSLEER. The CDR3 has 15 residues. V was shortened by 0 bases and J by 4 bases, with 9 bases between the two germline ends. The CDR3 DNA sequence: TGCGCCAGCAGCCAAGACGCGGATTTTAATGAAAAACTGTTTTTT. This gives the protein CASSQDADFNEKLFF.

The chain employs TRBV7-6 and TRBJ2-7; D is perhaps TRBD2 (7 bases). V lost 0 bases and J lost 3, with 21 bases in between. Germline-derived CDR1 and CDR2 are SGHVS and FNYEAQ. This CDR3 has 18 amino acids. CDR3 amino acids: CASSLAGGPSQGSYEQYF. The CDR3 DNA reads as TGTGCCAGCAGCTTAGCGGGGGGGCCCTCGCAGGGAAGCTACGAGCAGTACTTC.

V and J are TRBV11-1 and TRBJ1-4, with D maybe TRBD1 (6 bases). The V and J ends lost 8 bases and 7 bases respectively, with 14 bases between them. CDR1 and CDR2 from the germline V gene are SGHAT and FQDESV (reference sequence). The CDR3 length is 13 residues. CDR3 DNA: TGTGCCAGCTCGTCAGGGGCGGCTGAAAAACTGTTTTTT. Translation: CASSSGAAEKLFF. Together with reference TRBV11-1 and TRBJ1-4, the CDR3 gives the full variable domain: EAEVAQSPRYKITEKSQAVAFWCDPISGHATLYWYRQILGQGPELLVQFQDESVVDDSQLPKDRFSAERLKGVDSTLKIQPAELGDSAMYLCASSSGAAEKLFFGSGTQLSVL.

This sequence joins TRBV28 and TRBJ1-3; D gene ambiguous. The CDR3 spans 15 residues. V lost 2 bases, J lost 0 bases, and 8 bases lay in between. Germline lookup yields CDR1 MDHEN and CDR2 SYDVKM. CDR3: CASSLIGASGNTIYF. The CDR3, as DNA: TGTGCCAGCAGTTTAATTGGCGCCTCTGGAAACACCATATATTTT.

V usage is TRBV7-9 and J usage is TRBJ2-1; D not certain. Germline assignment: CDR1 SEHNR and CDR2 FQNEAQ (reference sequence). The CDR3 runs 12 residues. V was trimmed by 5 bases and J by 9 bases, leaving 11 bases between them. CDR3 sequence reads: CASSTPTGEQFF. CDR3 nucleotides: TGTGCCAGCAGCACCCCCACGGGTGAGCAGTTCTTC.

The chain is built from TRBV28 and TRBJ1-5; D remains unclear. The CDR3 totals 15 residues. From germline, CDR1 is MDHEN and CDR2 SYDVKM. The ends were cut back, 5 bases at V and 1 base at J, with 12 bases in the middle. The DNA for the CDR3 is TGTGCCAGCAGTCTCAGGAAACTAAGCAATCAGCCCCAGCATTTT. Protein product: CASSLRKLSNQPQHF. Full variable domain (missing parts from reference TRBV28 and TRBJ1-5): DVKVTQSSRYLVKRTGEKVFLECVQDMDHENMFWYRQDPGLGLRLIYFSYDVKMKEKGDIPEGYSVSREKKERFSLILESASTNQTSMYLCASSLRKLSNQPQHFGDGTRLSIL.

This clone was seen a few times. This sequence joins TRBV24-1 and TRBJ2-3, with 10 nucleotides matching TRBD2. V trimming: 4 bases; J trimming: 6 bases; junction bases outside the gene matches: 9. Germline-derived CDR1 and CDR2 are KGHDR and SFDVKD. The CDR3 runs 16 residues. In nucleotides, the CDR3 is TGTGCCACCAGTGACCCAAGCGGGAGGGCCGGGGATACGCAGTATTTT. As protein: CATSDPSGRAGDTQYF.

Concerning this clone: The same CDR3 also results from other DNA sequences found in this sample. The rearrangement links TRBV27 to TRBJ2-7; no definite D call. The V gene's germline CDR1 is MNHEY and CDR2 SMNVEV (reference sequence). The CDR3 runs to 12 residues. Trimming stripped 4 bases from V and 1 base from J, with 5 bases between. CDR3 DNA: TGTGCCAGCAGTTCCCCTTCCTACGAGCAGTACTTC. Its protein is CASSSPSYEQYF.

The chain joins TRBV6-5 to TRBJ2-1; tentatively, D is TRBD1 or TRBD2 (5 bases each). V was pared by 8 bases and J by 7 bases, with 12 bases between. This CDR3 is built from 12 residues. From germline, CDR1 is MNHEY and CDR2 SVGAGI. DNA for the CDR3: TGTGCCAGCGAGGGGAGTCAAAATGAGCAGTTCTTC. It is translated as CASEGSQNEQFF.

This clone was picked up a small number of times. The chain couples TRBV2 to TRBJ1-1; maybe TRBD1 (6 bases). V gave up 5 bases and J gave up 1 base, with 11 bases separating them. CDR3 length: 14 amino acids. CDR1 and CDR2 (germline): SNHLY, FYNNEI. The chain's CDR3 is CASSRGGSNTEAFF. The CDR3 nucleotides are TGTGCCAGCAGTCGAGGGGGGTCGAACACTGAAGCTTTCTTT.

This chain uses TRBV11-2 with TRBJ2-7; D gene ambiguous. The length of the CDR3 is 14 residues. V gave up 1 base and J gave up 2 bases, with 9 bases separating them. Per the germline V gene, CDR1 is SGHAT and CDR2 is FQNNGV. The CDR3 DNA sequence: TGTGCCAGCAGCTTAGTTCGTGCGGCCTACGAGCAGTACTTC. Its translation: CASSLVRAAYEQYF. Variable domain in full (rest from reference TRBV11-2 and TRBJ2-7): EAGVAQSPRYKIIEKRQSVAFWCNPISGHATLYWYQQILGQGPKLLIQFQNNGVVDDSQLPKDRFSAERLKGVDSTLKIQPAKLEDSAVYLCASSLVRAAYEQYFGPGTRLTVT.

This clone was recorded once. The chain joins TRBV6-2 or TRBV6-3 to TRBJ2-1, with 9 nucleotides matching TRBD2. The V gene end was trimmed by 5 bases and the J gene end by 3 bases; junction bases not matched to a gene: 5. CDR3 length: 15 amino acids. CDR1 is MNHEY and CDR2 is SVGEGT in the germline V gene. The DNA for the CDR3 is TGTGCCAGCAGTCGAGCGGGGGGCAGCTACAATGAGCAGTTCTTC. Its protein is CASSRAGGSYNEQFF.

The rearrangement links TRBV6-5 to TRBJ1-3; no definite D call. The CDR3 totals 11 residues. Germline V gives CDR1 MNHEY, CDR2 SVGAGI. The V and J ends lost 2 bases and 8 bases respectively, with 4 bases between them. CDR3 region: CASSYVDTIYF. CDR3 DNA: TGTGCCAGCAGTTACGTTGACACCATATATTTT.

The chain has TRBV6-2 or TRBV6-3 and TRBJ2-2; 7 positions match TRBD2. Trimming cost V 2 bases and J 4 bases; bases outside gene matches: 7. Germline loops: CDR1 MNHEY, CDR2 SVGEGT. The CDR3 spans 16 residues. For the CDR3, the DNA is TGTGCCAGCAGTTACGGGAGCGGGGCGAGCACCGGGGAGCTGTTTTTT. It specifies CASSYGSGASTGELFF.

The chain links TRBV12-2 to TRBJ1-1. TRBV12-2 is labeled a pseudogene. This CDR3 is built from 13 residues. CDR3 DNA sequence: TGTGCAAGTCGCTTCTACGGTGGGTGGGGAGCTTTCTTT. Its protein is CASRFYGGWGAFF.

V gene TRBV9 combines with J gene TRBJ1-1, with D unresolved. Germline V lookup: CDR1 SGDLS, CDR2 YYNGEE. The CDR3 loop spans 14 amino acids. Trimming removed 6 bases from V and 1 base from J, with 13 bases in between. CDR3 sequence: CASKRASGNTEAFF. The CDR3 region has the DNA TGTGCCAGCAAGAGGGCGAGTGGGAACACTGAAGCTTTCTTT.

The chain combines TRBV6-4 with TRBJ2-1; 8 nucleotides agree with TRBD2. This CDR3 is 15 amino acids long. Losses at the gene ends were 0 bases for V and 4 bases for J; bases not matched to a gene: 2. Germline values: CDR1 MRHNA, CDR2 SNTAGT. The CDR3 nucleotides read TGTGCCAGCAGTGACTCGGGACTAGGATACAATGAGCAGTTCTTC. Encoded protein: CASSDSGLGYNEQFF.